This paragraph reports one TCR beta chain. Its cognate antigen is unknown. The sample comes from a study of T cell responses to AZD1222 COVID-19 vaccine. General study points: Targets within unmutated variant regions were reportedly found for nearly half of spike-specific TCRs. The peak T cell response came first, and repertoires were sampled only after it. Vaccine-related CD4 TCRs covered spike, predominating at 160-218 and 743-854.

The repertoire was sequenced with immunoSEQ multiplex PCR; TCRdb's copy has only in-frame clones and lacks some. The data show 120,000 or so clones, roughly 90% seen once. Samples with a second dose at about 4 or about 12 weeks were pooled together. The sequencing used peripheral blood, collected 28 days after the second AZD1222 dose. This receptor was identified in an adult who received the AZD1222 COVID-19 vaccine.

The CDR3 DNA reads as TGTGCCAGCAGCTTAAAACGGGGGGCCGCTCTAAGCTATGGCTACACCTTC. Amino acid sequence: CASSLKRGAALSYGYTF. This rearrangement joins TRBV7-9 to TRBJ1-2; TRBD1 is a possible D gene (6 bases). The germline V and J ends were trimmed by 2 bases and 4 bases, with 20 bases remaining between them. This CDR3 is 17 amino acids long. Germline V gene lookup returns CDR1 SEHNR and CDR2 FQNEAQ (reference sequence). Full variable domain (outside the CDR3, taken from reference TRBV7-9 and TRBJ1-2): DTGVSQNPRHKITKRGQNVTFRCDPISEHNRLYWYRQTLGQGPEFLTYFQNEAQLEKSRLLSDRFSAERPKGSFSTLEIQRTEQGDSAMYLCASSLKRGAALSYGYTFGSGTRLTVV.